This T cell receptor (beta chain) was identified during a study of PD-1 blockade in classical Hodgkin lymphoma. On the study more broadly: Intravenous delivery of nivolumab at 3 mg/kg to patients occurred every 2 weeks. Whole-study results and caveats: Nivolumab initiated under 1 year post-ASCT led to patient exclusion.

Every single patient, without exception, relapsed after autologous stem cell transplantation, and brentuximab vedotin exposure varied. Complete response, partial response or progressive disease made up the best responses. Sequencing was performed with immunoSEQ multiplex PCR; in TCRdb, only in-frame clones are kept and a portion is missing. The sample lists 6,000 or so clones, 77% occurring once. Trimming pared 3 bases from V and 8 bases from J, leaving 9 bases between. The V gene's germline CDR1 is SGHDT and CDR2 YYEEEE. The CDR3 sequence is 12 residues long. Note on this clone: The antigen remains unidentified.

V usage is TRBV5-6 and J usage is TRBJ1-5; weak D call: TRBD1 (6 bases). The clonotype originates from a human donor with classical Hodgkin lymphoma. The specimen was peripheral blood mononuclear cells (PBMCs), collected at baseline. Here the CDR3 DNA reads TGTGCCAGCAGCTGGCAGGGGAAGCCCCAGCATTTT. Amino acid sequence: CASSWQGKPQHF.